The entry below gives a single T cell receptor beta chain sequence along with its context. The antigen remains undetermined. The data were taken from a study of T cell responses to AZD1222 COVID-19 vaccine. General study results and limits: Across spike, vaccine-associated CD4 TCRs were found, dominant at 160-218 and 743-854.

Germline CDR1 reads SGHAT; CDR2 reads FQNNGV. This CDR3 is built from 18 residues. V was clipped by 5 bases and J by 6 bases; unmatched bases: 14. The protocol was immunoSEQ multiplex PCR, while the TCRdb copy is restricted to in-frame clones and leaves out a portion. This table has 80,000 to 90,000 clones, 92% appearing once. The sequencing here drew on peripheral blood, taken on day 0 of AZD1222 vaccination. The chain couples TRBV11-2 to TRBJ2-2; TRBD1 agrees at 11 bases. This TCR derives from an adult in good health. The CDR3 DNA is TGTGCCAGCAGCCGTGTGAAGGACAGGGGGCGAAAGGCCGGGGAGCTGTTTTTT. This sequence encodes CASSRVKDRGRKAGELFF.